This T cell receptor beta chain was found in a study of post-analysis software for immune sequencing data (dated by TCRdb to the mid-2010s). About the investigation overall: Disease courses on record covered relapsing-remitting, secondary progressive and progressive-relapsing multiple sclerosis, though some patients had no subtype annotation. The multiple sclerosis patient repertoires were compared with more than 10 previously published healthy control repertoires from donors aged roughly 6 to 25 years. A subset of samples was prepared in parallel using single-end sample barcoding, then pooled and co-amplified after Illumina adapter ligation.

TCR beta repertoires were profiled from peripheral blood of approximately 13 young patients with multiple sclerosis to demonstrate the VDJtools post-analysis software. Multiple sclerosis patients were children and adolescents aged about 6 to 16 years. From its cysteine to its phenylalanine, the CDR3 spans 17 amino acids. Just the 51-base CDR3 DNA is kept, in frame starting at base 1. Via the germline V gene (reference sequence), CDR1 is LNHDA and CDR2 SQIVND. Unmatched junction bases come to 7, with V trimmed by 5 bases and J by 2 bases. Library generation was performed with PCR. Sequencing instrument: Illumina HiSeq 2500. Unique molecular identifiers were incorporated into TCR beta cDNA libraries to reduce PCR and sequencing biases. Per 1 to 10 million input T cells, 500,000 or so cDNA molecules were obtained, such that each molecule approximated one T cell. The patient libraries were prepared and sequenced with the same protocol used for the earlier healthy control dataset. Within a given batch, samples were prepared together, multiplexed and sequenced on the same HiSeq lane. As for the original processing: Raw barcoded reads were processed with MIGEC, discarding single-read molecular identifier groups before consensus assembly and CDR3 extraction. VDJtools was used for post-analysis of the clonotype tables, and diversity was normalized by down-sampling every dataset to the size of the smallest sample. Repertoire overlap clustering matched CDR3 amino acid but not nucleotide sequences to correct batch-related cross-sample contamination. The raw public data were reprocessed by TCRdb itself: fastp quality trimming at Q25, MiXCR clonotype calling, in-frame beta chains only. Entries that share a CDR3 protein sequence are merged under the most common genes and DNA. Clone size and V and J calls follow TCRdb, not the original study. Present in this sample are about 810,000 distinct CDR3 sequences, about 50% of which were seen just once. About 4.8% of the sample comes from the top ten.

For this clonotype: Its specific antigen is unknown. Base qualities are missing; no much larger clone stands one base away.

Results and caveats for the whole study, not just this receptor: Patients showed significantly higher frequencies than controls for a handful of TRBV segments, among them TRBV5-6, TRBV5-1 and TRBV20-1. Strong co-clustering of samples prepared in the same batch was shown by direct clustering with F measure, prompting a batch-effect correction. Compared with controls, multiple sclerosis patients had significantly lower normalized Chao1 diversity, a finding suggesting substantial peripheral T-cell clonal expansion. The control group was slightly older than the multiple sclerosis patient group.

The sequenced material came from blood. The chain was built from TRBV19 and TRBJ2-7; 15 central nucleotides agree with TRBD2. The source is a girl aged 5 to 17 with multiple sclerosis. The CDR3 region: CASSPWTSGRVPYEQYF. The bases are TGTGCCAGTAGTCCCTGGACTAGCGGGAGGGTTCCCTACGAGCAGTACTTC. Beyond the CDR3, the reference TRBV19 and TRBJ2-7 genes provide the residues; the full variable domain reads: DGGITQSPKYLFRKEGQNVTLSCEQNLNHDAMYWYRQDPGQGLRLIYYSQIVNDFQKGDIAEGYSVSREKKESFPLTVTSAQKNPTAFYLCASSPWTSGRVPYEQYFGPGTRLTVT.